This TCR beta chain was recorded in a study of cytomegalovirus exposure and HLA in healthy donors. General study findings and limits: 164 TCR beta chains were listed as cytomegalovirus-associated.

PCR was performed using 60 Vbeta and 13 Jbeta primers. Measured with immunoSEQ multiplex PCR; TCRdb has only the in-frame clones, and not every one. The sample records some 97,000 clones, more than 65% being singletons. Note on this clone: Its antigen is not identified.

The germline V gene has CDR1 LGHNA and CDR2 YSLEER. The CDR3 consists of 16 residues. V lost 0 bases, J lost 0 bases, and 11 bases lay in between. This sequence was found in a woman under 30 in good health and CMV-seropositive. The sample consisted of PBMCs. The gene calls are TRBV4-3 and TRBJ1-2; perhaps TRBD1 as D (5 bases). CDR3 DNA: TGCGCCAGCAGCCAAGAGGTCGTCAGGGCTAACTATGGCTACACCTTC. It encodes CASSQEVVRANYGYTF.